This record covers a single T cell receptor (beta chain). The antigen is unknown. The junction had 5 bases not matched to a gene; V was cut back by 2 bases and J by 5 bases. Germline V gene lookup returns CDR1 SGDLS and CDR2 YYNGEE. The CDR3 is made up of 15 amino acids. The data were taken from a study of T-cell memory formation after mild COVID-19. Study overall: Among the donors, TCR clusters were largely specific to each donor.

Study-wide points: Cross-reactive memory appears to have joined, as suggested by some responding clones showing up in pre-infection memory.

Amplification by 5'RACE using constant-segment primers produced TCR alpha and TCR beta cDNA libraries that carried sample barcodes and UMIs. TCRdb re-called the 5' RACE reads with MiXCR, one entry per CDR3 protein. The sample lists about 150,000 distinct CDR3 sequences; roughly a quarter were seen once. This receptor was identified in an adult woman who had mild COVID-19 (a few samples of this study predate the infection). Cell type and time point are not known. The specimen sequenced was PBMCs or a T cell subset sorted from them (not recorded which). V gene TRBV9 combines with J gene TRBJ2-2; the match to TRBD2 covers 8 bases. The CDR3 bases are TGTGCCAGCAGCGTCTTAGCGGGATGGACCGGGGAGCTGTTTTTT. It codes for CASSVLAGWTGELFF.